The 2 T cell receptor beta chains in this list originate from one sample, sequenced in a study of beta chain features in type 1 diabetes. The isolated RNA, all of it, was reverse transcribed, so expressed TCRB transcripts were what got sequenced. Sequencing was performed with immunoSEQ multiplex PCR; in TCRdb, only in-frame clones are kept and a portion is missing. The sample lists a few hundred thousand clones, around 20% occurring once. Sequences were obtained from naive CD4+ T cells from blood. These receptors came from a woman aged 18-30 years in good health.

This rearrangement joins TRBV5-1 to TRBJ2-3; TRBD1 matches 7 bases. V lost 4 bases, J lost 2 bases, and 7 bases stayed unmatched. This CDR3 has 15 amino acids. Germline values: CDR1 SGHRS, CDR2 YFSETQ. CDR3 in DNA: TGCGCCAGCAGCCCGGGACAGCTCCTCACAGATACGCAGTATTTT. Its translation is CASSPGQLLTDTQYF.

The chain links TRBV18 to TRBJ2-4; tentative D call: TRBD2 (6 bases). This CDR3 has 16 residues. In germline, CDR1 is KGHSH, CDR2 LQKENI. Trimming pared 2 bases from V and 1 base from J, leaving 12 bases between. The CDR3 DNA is TGTGCCAGCTCACCAACCGGGGGATTCGCCAAAAACATTCAGTACTTC. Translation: CASSPTGGFAKNIQYF.